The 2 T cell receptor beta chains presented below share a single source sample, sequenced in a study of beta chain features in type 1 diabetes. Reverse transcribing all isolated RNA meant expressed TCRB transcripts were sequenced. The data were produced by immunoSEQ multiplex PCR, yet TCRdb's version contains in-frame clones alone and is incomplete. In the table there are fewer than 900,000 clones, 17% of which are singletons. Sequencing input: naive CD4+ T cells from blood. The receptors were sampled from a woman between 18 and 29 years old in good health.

Here the CDR3 reads CATSRGERTGGSNPYGYTF. CDR3 coding DNA: TGTGCCACCAGCAGAGGAGAACGGACAGGGGGCTCGAATCCCTATGGCTACACCTTC. The V gene is TRBV15, the J gene TRBJ1-2; 11 bases align to TRBD1. V gave up 1 base and J gave up 4 bases; unmatched junction bases: 14. CDR1 is LNHNV, CDR2 YYDKDF, per germline (reference sequence). The CDR3 length is 19 residues.

CDR3 nucleotide sequence: TGTGCCAGCAGCTTGTCCCCAACAAGCACCGGGGAGCTGTTTTTT. Translating it yields CASSLSPTSTGELFF. The J gene is TRBJ2-2, the V gene TRBV5-4; D not certain. The V end was cut by 1 base, the J end by 4 bases, with 11 bases between. This CDR3 comprises 15 residues. Germline CDR1 and CDR2: SGHNT and YYREEE (reference sequence).